The present entry profiles one TCR beta chain with its context. Genomic DNA for TCR beta libraries, around 2 micrograms, came from cryopreserved PBMCs. The assay was immunoSEQ multiplex PCR, and TCRdb's table has in-frame clones only and misses some. The repertoire holds 250,000 to 350,000 clones, with about 72% as singletons. The entry originates in a study of cytotoxic CD8 clonotypes in ibrutinib-treated CLL. About the research overall: Investigators reported 25 or so partial and 2 complete responses; after median around 6 years, roughly 15 patients remained remitted and 12 progressed.

Material: PBMCs, obtained at disease progression, from a patient treated with ibrutinib. This TCR came from a human donor with chronic lymphocytic leukemia.

The CDR3 DNA follows: TGTGCCAGCAGCGTAGTTGGCTGGTCCTACGAGCAGTACTTC. It specifies CASSVVGWSYEQYF. The J gene is TRBJ2-7, the V gene TRBV9, with D hard to call. The ends were cut back, 0 bases at V and 1 base at J, with 8 bases in the middle. The CDR3 covers 14 residues. CDR1 is SGDLS, CDR2 YYNGEE, per germline.